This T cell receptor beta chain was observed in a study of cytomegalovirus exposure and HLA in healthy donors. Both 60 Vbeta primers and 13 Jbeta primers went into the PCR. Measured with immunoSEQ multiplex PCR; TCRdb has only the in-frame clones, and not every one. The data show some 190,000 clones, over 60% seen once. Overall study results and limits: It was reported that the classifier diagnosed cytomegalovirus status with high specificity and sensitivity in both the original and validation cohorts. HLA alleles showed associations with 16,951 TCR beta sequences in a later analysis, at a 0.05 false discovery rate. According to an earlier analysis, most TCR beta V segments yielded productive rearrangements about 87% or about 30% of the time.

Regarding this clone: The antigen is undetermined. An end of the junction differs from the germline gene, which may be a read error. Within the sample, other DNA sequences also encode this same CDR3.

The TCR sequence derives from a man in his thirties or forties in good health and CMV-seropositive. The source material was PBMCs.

The CDR3 sequence: CASSVRLAGETQYF. The CDR3, as DNA: TGCGCCAGCAGCGTAAGGCTAGCCGGCGAGACCCAGTACTTC. The chain joins TRBV9 to TRBJ2-5; D possibly corresponds to TRBD2 (5 bases). The CDR3 loop spans 14 amino acids. Germline CDR1 is SGDLS and CDR2 is YYNGEE. Supplemented by reference TRBV9 and TRBJ2-5, the full variable domain reads DSGVTQTPKHLITATGQRVTLRCSPRSGDLSVYWYQQSLDQGLQFLIQYYNGEERAKGNILERFSAQQFPDLHSELNLSSLELGDSALYFCASSVRLAGETQYFGPGTRLLVL.